Listed below are T cell receptor beta chains from one sample, sequenced in a study of T-cell reconstitution after alpha-beta-depleted transplantation in children. TCRdb reprocessed the PCR reads via MiXCR and lists one record per CDR3 protein. The table has 450,000 to 600,000 distinct CDR3 sequences, about 10% seen once. The sequenced sample was PBMCs, obtained before TCRalphabeta/CD19-depleted stem cell transplant. These TCRs come from a child aged 2-15 years with inherited bone marrow failure, due to receive a stem cell transplant. Both conserved end residues are part of each CDR3. The D gene is left open where the match is weak. Not every row has a clone size; where given, it reads once, few, many or a size class.

J gene	D gene	clone size	V gene	CDR3 protein	CDR3 DNA
TRBJ2-3	TRBD2	-	TRBV20-1	CSARASGPDTDTQYF	TGCAGTGCTAGGGCTAGCGGGCCTGACACAGATACGCAGTATTTT
TRBJ1-5	-	many	TRBV30	CAWSRGNQPQHF	TGTGCCTGGAGCCGGGGCAATCAGCCCCAGCATTTT
TRBJ2-1	TRBD2	-	TRBV7-9	CASSFISGRLAYNEQFF	TGTGCCAGCAGCTTTATAAGCGGGAGGTTGGCCTACAATGAGCAGTTCTTC
TRBJ2-5	-	-	TRBV6-5	CASSYLAPGDGTQYF	TGTGCCAGCAGTTATCTGGCCCCCGGGGACGGGACCCAGTACTTC
TRBJ2-7	TRBD2	many	TRBV5-4	CASSLTSPSYEQYF	TGTGCCAGCAGCCTGACTAGCCCATCCTACGAGCAGTACTTC
TRBJ1-1	-	many	TRBV7-9	CASSLGPTEAFF	TGTGCCAGCAGCTTAGGGCCCACTGAAGCTTTCTTT
TRBJ2-4	TRBD1	many	TRBV28	CASSLAAVQGLNIQYF	TGTGCCAGCAGTTTAGCGGCCGTACAGGGGTTAAACATTCAGTACTTC
TRBJ1-1	-	few	TRBV30	CAWSQMNTEAFF	TGTGCCTGGAGCCAGATGAACACTGAAGCTTTCTTT
TRBJ2-1	-	many	TRBV20-1	CSANGGPQGNEQFF	TGCAGTGCGAACGGAGGGCCTCAAGGCAATGAGCAGTTCTTC
TRBJ2-7	-	many	TRBV7-8	CASSLGGGAKGEQYF	TGTGCCAGCAGCTTAGGGGGTGGGGCAAAGGGCGAGCAGTACTTC
TRBJ1-1	-	many	TRBV5-1	CASSLERANTEAFF	TGCGCCAGCAGCCTTGAACGGGCGAACACTGAAGCTTTCTTT
TRBJ1-2	-	-	TRBV30	CAWSVHWLGYTF	TGTGCCTGGAGTGTACATTGGCTCGGCTACACCTTC
TRBJ2-7	TRBD1	-	TRBV27	CASKEYRGLFYEQYF	TGTGCCAGCAAGGAGTATAGGGGGCTGTTCTACGAGCAGTACTTC
TRBJ1-2	-	many	TRBV27	CASSLMSGGVYGYTF	TGTGCCAGCAGTTTAATGAGCGGGGGGGTCTATGGCTACACCTTC
TRBJ1-5	TRBD1	many	TRBV7-8	CASSLDGTGRGNQPQHF	TGTGCCAGCAGCTTAGATGGGACAGGGAGGGGAAATCAGCCCCAGCATTTT
TRBJ2-7	-	many	TRBV4-2	CASSQDEDYEQYF	TGTGCCAGCAGCCAAGATGAGGACTACGAGCAGTACTTC
TRBJ2-1	-	many	TRBV24-1	CATTGPGSYNEQFF	TGTGCCACAACGGGACCCGGCTCCTACAATGAGCAGTTCTTC
TRBJ1-2	-	-	TRBV7-2	CASSFLGRGQPYGYTF	TGTGCCAGCAGCTTCTTGGGACGAGGTCAGCCCTATGGCTACACCTTC
TRBJ2-1	-	many	TRBV25-1	CASSEWGPGLSRNEQFF	TGTGCCAGCAGTGAATGGGGGCCAGGCCTAAGTCGTAATGAGCAGTTCTTC
TRBJ1-6	-	few	TRBV12-3/TRBV12-4	CASRPQGISPLHF	TGTGCCAGCAGACCACAGGGAATATCACCCCTCCACTTT
TRBJ2-3	-	many	TRBV10-3	CAISASSETSTDTQYF	TGTGCCATCAGTGCCTCTAGCGAAACGTCCACAGATACGCAGTATTTT
TRBJ1-1	-	-	TRBV29-1	CSVVRKMNTEAFF	TGCAGCGTTGTCCGGAAGATGAACACTGAAGCTTTCTTT
TRBJ2-7	TRBD2	many	TRBV3-1	CASSQKLANEQYF	TGTGCCAGCAGCCAGAAACTAGCGAACGAGCAGTACTTC
TRBJ2-3	-	few	TRBV7-6	CASSFRESSTDTQYF	TGTGCCAGCAGCTTCCGGGAGTCTAGCACAGATACGCAGTATTTT
TRBJ1-1	TRBD1	few	TRBV28	CASNLNQRTGEHLDEAFF	TGTGCCAGCAATCTAAACCAAAGGACAGGAGAACACTTAGATGAAGCTTTCTTT
TRBJ2-1	-	many	TRBV5-1	CASSLEGTAAYNEQFF	TGCGCCAGCAGCTTGGAGGGGACTGCCGCCTACAATGAGCAGTTCTTC
TRBJ2-5	TRBD2	many	TRBV25-1	CASSSALAVQETQYF	TGTGCCAGCAGTTCGGCGCTAGCGGTCCAAGAGACCCAGTACTTC
TRBJ2-1	-	-	TRBV27	CASSLGSVWVNEQFF	TGTGCCAGCAGTTTAGGGTCAGTCTGGGTCAATGAGCAGTTCTTC
TRBJ2-7	-	many	TRBV7-9	CASSFPQGINEQYF	TGTGCCAGCAGCTTTCCACAGGGTATTAACGAGCAGTACTTC
TRBJ2-7	-	many	TRBV6-5	CASSYSLGVAQYF	TGTGCCAGCAGTTACTCCTTGGGGGTCGCGCAGTACTTC
TRBJ2-7	-	-	TRBV20-1	CSASAFGVLRTQSYEQYF	TGCAGTGCTAGCGCTTTTGGTGTATTGCGGACCCAATCCTACGAGCAGTACTTC
TRBJ1-4	TRBD1	once	TRBV3-1	CACSQGTGGGLNEKLFF	TGTGCCTGCAGCCAAGGGACAGGGGGAGGTCTTAATGAAAAACTGTTTTTT
TRBJ2-3	TRBD2	many	TRBV5-1	CASSSPGLAMRDTQYF	TGCGCCAGCAGCTCACCGGGACTAGCGATGCGGGATACGCAGTATTTT
TRBJ2-7	-	few	TRBV4-3	CASSQETVGYEQYF	TGCGCCAGCAGCCAAGAAACGGTCGGGTACGAGCAGTACTTC
TRBJ2-2	-	many	TRBV20-1	CSAREKGRGELFF	TGCAGTGCTAGAGAAAAGGGGAGGGGGGAGCTGTTTTTT
TRBJ2-7	-	many	TRBV5-6	CASSLFLTYEQYF	TGTGCCAGCAGCTTGTTTCTAACCTACGAGCAGTACTTC
TRBJ2-1	TRBD2	few	TRBV11-2	CASSLVLAGDWGGKNEQFF	TGTGCCAGCAGCTTAGTCCTAGCGGGAGATTGGGGGGGAAAAAATGAGCAGTTCTTC
TRBJ2-1	TRBD1	few	TRBV7-9	CASSPGTGIFYNEQFF	TGTGCCAGCAGCCCCGGGACAGGGATATTTTACAATGAGCAGTTCTTC
TRBJ2-1	-	few	TRBV14	CASSPDTTPYNEQFF	TGTGCCAGCAGCCCCGACACTACACCCTACAATGAGCAGTTCTTC
TRBJ2-1	TRBD1	many	TRBV28	CASSFSRGNNEQFF	TGTGCCAGCAGTTTTTCCAGGGGGAACAATGAGCAGTTCTTC
TRBJ2-7	TRBD2	once	TRBV20-1	CSARDGTSGGNEQYF	TGCAGTGCTAGAGATGGGACTAGCGGGGGGAACGAGCAGTACTTC
TRBJ2-3	TRBD2	many	TRBV20-1	CSARRGLAGGTDTQYF	TGCAGTGCTAGACGCGGACTAGCGGGGGGCACAGATACGCAGTATTTT
TRBJ2-1	TRBD2	many	TRBV29-1	CSVETSGSYNEQFF	TGCAGCGTTGAAACTAGCGGCTCCTACAATGAGCAGTTCTTC
TRBJ2-1	-	many	TRBV7-2	CASSYYGGSAYNEQFF	TGTGCCAGCAGCTATTACGGCGGCAGTGCCTACAATGAGCAGTTCTTC
TRBJ2-7	TRBD1	many	TRBV15	CATSAGQGAYEQYF	TGTGCCACCAGCGCAGGACAGGGGGCTTACGAGCAGTACTTC
TRBJ2-1	TRBD2	many	TRBV7-2	CASSASSSGNEQFF	TGTGCCAGCAGCGCTAGCTCTAGCGGCAATGAGCAGTTCTTC